This T cell receptor beta chain was identified in a study of T cells in Graves' hyperthyroidism and ophthalmopathy. General study results and limits: The model made its ophthalmopathy prediction, and onset followed a median approximately six months later.

This clonotype was seen many times. Antigen: not known. At one end the junction does not follow the germline gene, possibly because of a read error. The length of the CDR3 is 13 residues. In germline, CDR1 is SGHRS, CDR2 YFSETQ. TCR beta CDR3 regions were amplified from RNA. The primer set for the first-round RT-PCR of the TCR CDR3 was HTBI. MiXCR was run by TCRdb on the multiplex PCR reads, yielding one entry per CDR3 protein. The sample has about 760,000 distinct CDR3 sequences; 30% to 40% are singletons. These patients, aged 18 to 65, had recently diagnosed hyperthyroidism lasting under 2 months. Reasons for excluding patients were uncontrolled infection, other autoimmune disease, pregnancy or lactation.

This rearrangement joins TRBV5-1 to TRBJ2-5; 8 bases are shared with TRBD1. Sequenced material: blood. The receptor comes from a woman aged 40 to 50 with Graves' hyperthyroidism. CDR3: CASTKDRVETQYF. The CDR3 DNA sequence: TGTGCCAGCACCAAGGACAGGGTAGAGACCCAGTACTTC.